This TCR beta chain stems from a study of blood T cell repertoires in COVID-19. For the study at large: Whether acute or convalescent, the COVID-19 samples came from the United States, Italy and Spain. Sample material is recorded as cDNA or gDNA derived from T cells, B-cell-depleted T cells, or PBMCs.

In the original analysis: Researchers report that nucleated cell counts were estimated from reference gene primer amplification. The table came from immunoSEQ multiplex PCR; TCRdb's copy has only in-frame clones and leaves some out. That table supplies the V and J calls and clone size; D and trimming were determined from the DNA. The sample comprises about 140,000 clones, approximately 78% of which are singletons, and about 4% rests with the top ten. The V end lost 5 bases, the J end lost 1 base, and 14 bases lay between the germline ends. There are 15 residues in the CDR3. Looked up from germline, CDR1 is MNHEY and CDR2 is SVGAGI. The count of this clone is one.

The specimen was peripheral blood. The chain is built from TRBV6-5 and TRBJ1-1; D is perhaps TRBD1 (5 bases). The origin of this receptor is a woman aged 80 or over with acute or convalescent COVID-19. This chain's CDR3 is CASSRPGHSNTEAFF. DNA of the CDR3: TGTGCCAGCAGTCGCCCCGGACACTCGAACACTGAAGCTTTCTTT.